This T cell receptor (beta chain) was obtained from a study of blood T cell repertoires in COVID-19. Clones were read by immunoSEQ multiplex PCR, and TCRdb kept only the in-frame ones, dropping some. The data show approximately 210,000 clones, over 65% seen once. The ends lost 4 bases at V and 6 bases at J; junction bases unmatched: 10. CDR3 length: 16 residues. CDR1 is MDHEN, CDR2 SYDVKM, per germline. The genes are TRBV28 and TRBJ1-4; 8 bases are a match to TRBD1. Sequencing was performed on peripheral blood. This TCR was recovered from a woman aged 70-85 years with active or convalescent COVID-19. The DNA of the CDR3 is TGTGCCAGCAGTTCCCCCGCGGACAGGGCGGATGAAAAACTGTTTTTT. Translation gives CASSSPADRADEKLFF. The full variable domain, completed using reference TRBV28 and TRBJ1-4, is DVKVTQSSRYLVKRTGEKVFLECVQDMDHENMFWYRQDPGLGLRLIYFSYDVKMKEKGDIPEGYSVSREKKERFSLILESASTNQTSMYLCASSSPADRADEKLFFGSGTQLSVL.